These 7 T cell receptor beta chains originate from one sample sequenced in a study of T cells in Graves' hyperthyroidism and ophthalmopathy. Amplified TCR beta CDR3 regions came from RNA transcripts. Primed by the HTBI set, a first-round RT-PCR was run on the TCR CDR3. TCRdb analysed the multiplex PCR reads with MiXCR anew, one entry per CDR3 protein. Of under 500,000 distinct CDR3 sequences listed, around 15% are singletons. The specimen was blood. The receptors stem from a man in his fifties or sixties with Graves' ophthalmopathy.

This clonotype was recorded at least ten times. It is likely a read error, because the conserved phenylalanine at the end of the CDR3 is missing. The chain employs TRBV11-1 and TRBJ1-6; D is undetermined. The germline gives CDR1 SGHAT, CDR2 FQDESV (reference sequence). The V end was cut by 8 bases, the J end by 8 bases, with 13 bases between. There are 13 residues in the CDR3. CDR3 region: CASGLSGDSPLHL. The CDR3 coding sequence is TGTGCCAGCGGCCTTTCAGGAGATTCACCCCTCCACCTT.

This clonotype was observed at least ten times. CDR3 sequence reads: CASRDNRGGETQYF. Written as DNA, the CDR3 is TGCGCCAGCAGGGATAACAGGGGAGGAGAGACCCAGTACTTC. The chain combines TRBV5-1 with TRBJ2-5; a possible D gene is TRBD1 (7 bases). Per germline, CDR1 SGHRS and CDR2 YFSETQ. The CDR3 spans 14 residues. V was trimmed by 5 bases and J by 4 bases, leaving 15 bases between them.

This sequence joins TRBV19 and TRBJ2-7, with a weak D call TRBD1 (6 bases). The CDR3 sequence is 13 residues long. V lost 6 bases and J 2 bases, leaving 11 bases between the germline ends. From germline, CDR1 is LNHDA and CDR2 SQIVND (reference sequence). Here the CDR3 reads CASSPGVAYEQYF. CDR3 coding DNA: TGTGCCAGTAGCCCAGGGGTGGCCTACGAGCAGTACTTC.

This clonotype has at least ten counts. This chain uses TRBV29-1 with TRBJ2-1, with 11 bases aligning to TRBD2. The germline CDR1 and CDR2 sequences are SQVTM and ANQGSEA. After removal of 6 bases from V and 10 bases from J, the junction contained 11 bases not matched to a gene. CDR3 size: 14 residues. The CDR3 DNA is TGCAGCGTAGAGATTACTAGCGGGAGATCGGAGCAGTTCTTC. As protein: CSVEITSGRSEQFF.

The chain combines TRBV2 with TRBJ2-1, with D possibly being TRBD2 (6 bases). This CDR3 is built from 14 residues. The germline gives CDR1 SNHLY, CDR2 FYNNEI. The ends were cut back, 4 bases at V and 9 bases at J, with 16 bases in the middle. The CDR3 nucleotides read TGTGCCAGCAGTGGACTAGTGAGCGGCGGTGAGCAGTTCTTC. This sequence encodes CASSGLVSGGEQFF.

This clonotype was counted many times. V gene TRBV24-1 combines with J gene TRBJ2-5; 9 bases agree with TRBD1. Germline V gene lookup returns CDR1 KGHDR and CDR2 SFDVKD. Trimming at V came to 4 bases and at J to 6 bases, leaving 5 bases not matched to a gene. The CDR3 runs to 14 residues. This CDR3 is CATSDPGQGKTQYF. DNA of the CDR3: TGTGCCACCAGTGACCCGGGACAGGGAAAGACCCAGTACTTC.

Ten or more counts support this clonotype. The chain combines TRBV3-1 with TRBJ2-3, with 12 bases identical to TRBD2. The CDR3 has 17 residues. CDR1 and CDR2 from the germline V gene are LGHDT and YNNKEL (reference sequence). V trimming: 0 bases; J trimming: 4 bases; junction bases outside the gene matches: 5. The CDR3 here is CASSQDRLAGVSDTQYF. CDR3 in DNA: TGTGCCAGCAGCCAAGATCGACTAGCGGGAGTCTCAGATACGCAGTATTTT.